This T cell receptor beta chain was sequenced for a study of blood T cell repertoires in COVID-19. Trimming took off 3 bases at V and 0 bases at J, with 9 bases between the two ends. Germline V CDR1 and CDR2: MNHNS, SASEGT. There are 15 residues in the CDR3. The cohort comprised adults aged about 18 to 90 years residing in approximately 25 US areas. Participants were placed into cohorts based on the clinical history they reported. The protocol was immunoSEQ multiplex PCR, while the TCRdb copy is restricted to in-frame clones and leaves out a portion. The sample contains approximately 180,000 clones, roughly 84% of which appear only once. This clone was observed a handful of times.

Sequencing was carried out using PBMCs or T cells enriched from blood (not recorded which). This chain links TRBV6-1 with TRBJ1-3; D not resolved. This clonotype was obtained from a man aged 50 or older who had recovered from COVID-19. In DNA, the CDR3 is TGTGCCAGCAGTGAGGGCCTTTACTCTGGAAACACCATATATTTT. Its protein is CASSEGLYSGNTIYF.